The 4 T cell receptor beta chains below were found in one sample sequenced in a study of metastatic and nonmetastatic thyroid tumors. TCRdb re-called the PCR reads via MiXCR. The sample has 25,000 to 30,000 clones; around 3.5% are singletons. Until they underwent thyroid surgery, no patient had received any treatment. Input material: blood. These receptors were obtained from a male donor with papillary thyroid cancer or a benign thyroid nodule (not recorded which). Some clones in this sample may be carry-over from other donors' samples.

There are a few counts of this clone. In DNA, the CDR3 is TGTGCCAGCAGCGATTTAACACTCTATGGCTACACCTTC. It codes for CASSDLTLYGYTF. The chain joins TRBV11-3 to TRBJ1-2; no firm D call. Trimming shortened V by 5 bases and J by 4 bases, and 11 bases separated the two germline ends. The CDR3 has 13 residues. From germline, CDR1 is SGHNT and CDR2 YENEEA.

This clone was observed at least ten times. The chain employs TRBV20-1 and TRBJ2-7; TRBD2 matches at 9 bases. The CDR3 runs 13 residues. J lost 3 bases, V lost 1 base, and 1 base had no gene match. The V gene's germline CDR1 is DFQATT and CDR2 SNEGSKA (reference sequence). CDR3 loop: CSARGGRDYEQYF. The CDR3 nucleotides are TGCAGTGCTAGAGGCGGGAGGGACTACGAGCAGTACTTC.

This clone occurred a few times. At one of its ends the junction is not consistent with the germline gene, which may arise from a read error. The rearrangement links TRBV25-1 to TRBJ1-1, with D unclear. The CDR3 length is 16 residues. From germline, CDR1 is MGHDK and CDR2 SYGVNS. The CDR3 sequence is CACSETVLGINTEAFF. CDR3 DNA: TGTGCCTGCAGTGAAACTGTTCTGGGGATTAACACTGAAGCTTTCTTT.

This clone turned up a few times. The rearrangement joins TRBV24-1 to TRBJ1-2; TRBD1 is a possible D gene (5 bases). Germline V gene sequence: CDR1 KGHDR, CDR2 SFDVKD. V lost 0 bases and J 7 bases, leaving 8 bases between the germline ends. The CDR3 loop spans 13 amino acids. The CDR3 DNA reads TGTGCCACCAGTGATTTGGGGGGAGCTGGCTACACCTTC. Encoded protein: CATSDLGGAGYTF.